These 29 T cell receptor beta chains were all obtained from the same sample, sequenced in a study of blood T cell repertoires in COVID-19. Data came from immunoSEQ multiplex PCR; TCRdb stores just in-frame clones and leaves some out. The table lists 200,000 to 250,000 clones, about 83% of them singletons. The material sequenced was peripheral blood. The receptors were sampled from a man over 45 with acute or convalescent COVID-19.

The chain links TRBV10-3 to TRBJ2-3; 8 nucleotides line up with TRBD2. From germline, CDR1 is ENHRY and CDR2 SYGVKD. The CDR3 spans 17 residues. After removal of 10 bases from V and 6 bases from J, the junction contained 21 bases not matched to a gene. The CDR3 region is CATSPNMVGAGEDTQYF. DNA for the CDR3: TGTGCCACCTCTCCAAATATGGTGGGAGCGGGAGAGGATACGCAGTATTTT.

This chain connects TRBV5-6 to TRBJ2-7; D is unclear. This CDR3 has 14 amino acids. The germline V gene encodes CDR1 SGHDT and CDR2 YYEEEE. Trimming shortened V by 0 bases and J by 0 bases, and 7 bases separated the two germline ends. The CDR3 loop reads CASSLVSSSYEQYF. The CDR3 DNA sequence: TGTGCCAGCAGCTTGGTTAGCAGCTCCTACGAGCAGTACTTC. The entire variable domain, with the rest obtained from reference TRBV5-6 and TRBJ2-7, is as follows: DAGVTQSPTHLIKTRGQQVTLRCSPKSGHDTVSWYQQALGQGPQFIFQYYEEEERQRGNFPDRFSGHQFPNYSSELNVNALLLGDSALYLCASSLVSSSYEQYFGPGTRLTVT.

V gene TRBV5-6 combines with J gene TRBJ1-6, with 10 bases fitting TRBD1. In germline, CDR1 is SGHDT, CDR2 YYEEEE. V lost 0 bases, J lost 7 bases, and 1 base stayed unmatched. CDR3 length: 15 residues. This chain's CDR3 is CASSLVTGGNSPLHF. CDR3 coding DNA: TGTGCCAGCAGCTTGGTGACAGGGGGCAATTCACCCCTCCACTTT.

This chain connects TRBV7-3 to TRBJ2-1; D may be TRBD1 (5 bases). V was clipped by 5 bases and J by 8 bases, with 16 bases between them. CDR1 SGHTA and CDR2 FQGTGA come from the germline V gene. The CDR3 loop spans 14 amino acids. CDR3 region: CASSIQDMGHEQFF. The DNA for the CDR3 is TGTGCCAGCAGCATCCAGGACATGGGCCATGAGCAGTTCTTC.

CDR3 region: CASSLNSPSTDTQYF. CDR3 DNA sequence: TGTGCCAGCAGCTTAAATAGTCCGTCCACAGATACGCAGTATTTT. The chain has TRBV7-2 and TRBJ2-3; the D is unclear. The CDR3 covers 15 residues. Between the trimmed V and J ends, which lost 2 bases and 2 bases, there was a span of 11 bases. Germline lookup yields CDR1 SGHTA and CDR2 FQGNSA.

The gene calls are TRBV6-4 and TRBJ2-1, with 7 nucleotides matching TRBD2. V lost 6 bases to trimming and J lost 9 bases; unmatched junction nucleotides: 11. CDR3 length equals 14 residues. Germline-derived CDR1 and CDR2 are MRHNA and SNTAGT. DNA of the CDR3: TGTGCCAGCAGGGCGGTATGGGGGAGGGGTGAGCAGTTCTTC. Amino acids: CASRAVWGRGEQFF.

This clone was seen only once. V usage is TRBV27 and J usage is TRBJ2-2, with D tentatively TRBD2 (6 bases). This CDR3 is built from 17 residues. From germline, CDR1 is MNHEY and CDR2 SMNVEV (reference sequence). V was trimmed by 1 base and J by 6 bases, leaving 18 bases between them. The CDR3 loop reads CASSLFSGDLNSGELFF. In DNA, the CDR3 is TGTGCCAGCAGTTTATTCTCGGGAGACCTTAACTCCGGGGAGCTGTTTTTT.

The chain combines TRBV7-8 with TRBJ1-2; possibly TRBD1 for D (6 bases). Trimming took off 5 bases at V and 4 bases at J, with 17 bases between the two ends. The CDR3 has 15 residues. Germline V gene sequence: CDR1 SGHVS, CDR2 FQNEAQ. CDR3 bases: TGTGCCAGCAGCCCTTCACAGGGTTCCCTCTATGGCTACACCTTC. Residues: CASSPSQGSLYGYTF.

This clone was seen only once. CDR3 in amino acids: CASSVIQGAQGTEAFF. CDR3 nucleotides: TGTGCCAGCAGCGTGATTCAGGGGGCGCAGGGCACTGAAGCTTTCTTT. The chain uses TRBV5-5 and TRBJ1-1, with 8 bases lining up with TRBD1. Germline V gene data show CDR1 as SGHKS and CDR2 as YYEKEE (reference sequence). The V gene end was trimmed by 4 bases and the J gene end by 4 bases; junction bases not matched to a gene: 12. The length of the CDR3 is 16 residues.

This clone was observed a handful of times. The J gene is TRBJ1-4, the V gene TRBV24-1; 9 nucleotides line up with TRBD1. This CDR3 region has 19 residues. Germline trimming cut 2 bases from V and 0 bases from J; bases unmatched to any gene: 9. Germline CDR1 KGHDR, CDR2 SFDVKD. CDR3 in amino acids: CATSDSPRTGAATNEKLFF. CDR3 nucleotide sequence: TGTGCCACCAGTGATTCCCCGCGGACAGGGGCCGCAACTAATGAAAAACTGTTTTTT.

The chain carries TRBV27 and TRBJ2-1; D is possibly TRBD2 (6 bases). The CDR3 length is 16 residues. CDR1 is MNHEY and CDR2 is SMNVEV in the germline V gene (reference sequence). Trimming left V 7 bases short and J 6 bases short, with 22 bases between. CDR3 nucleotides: TGTGCCAGCAAATGGACGGGACTCCGGAGGTCCAATGAGCAGTTCTTC. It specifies CASKWTGLRRSNEQFF.

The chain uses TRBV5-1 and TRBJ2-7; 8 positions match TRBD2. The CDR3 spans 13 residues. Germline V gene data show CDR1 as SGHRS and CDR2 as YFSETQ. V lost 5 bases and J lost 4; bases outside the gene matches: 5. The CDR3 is CASRETSVYEQYF. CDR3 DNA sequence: TGCGCCAGCAGAGAGACTAGCGTTTACGAGCAGTACTTC.

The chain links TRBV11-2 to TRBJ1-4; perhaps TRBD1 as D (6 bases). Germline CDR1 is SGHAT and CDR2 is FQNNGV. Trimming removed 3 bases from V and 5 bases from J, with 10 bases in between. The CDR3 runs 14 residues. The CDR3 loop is CASSFGDRNEKLFF. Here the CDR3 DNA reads TGTGCCAGCAGCTTCGGCGACAGGAATGAAAAACTGTTTTTT.

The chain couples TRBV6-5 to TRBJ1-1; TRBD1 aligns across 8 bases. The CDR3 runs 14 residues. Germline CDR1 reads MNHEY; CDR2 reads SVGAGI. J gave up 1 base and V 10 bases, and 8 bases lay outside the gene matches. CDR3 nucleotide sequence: TGTGCCACGGTAGAAGGACAGGGGAACACTGAAGCTTTCTTT. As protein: CATVEGQGNTEAFF.

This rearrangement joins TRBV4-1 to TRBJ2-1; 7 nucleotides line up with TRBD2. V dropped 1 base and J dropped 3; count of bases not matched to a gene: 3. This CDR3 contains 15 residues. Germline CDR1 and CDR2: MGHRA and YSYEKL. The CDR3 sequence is CASSQVGGDYNEQFF. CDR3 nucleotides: TGCGCCAGCAGCCAAGTGGGAGGGGACTACAATGAGCAGTTCTTC.

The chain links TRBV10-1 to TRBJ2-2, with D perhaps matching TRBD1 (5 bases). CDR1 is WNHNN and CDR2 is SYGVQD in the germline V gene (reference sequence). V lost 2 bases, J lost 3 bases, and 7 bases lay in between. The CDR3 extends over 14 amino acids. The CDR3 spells CASSEKGYTGELFF. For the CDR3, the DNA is TGCGCCAGCAGTGAGAAGGGGTACACCGGGGAGCTGTTTTTT.

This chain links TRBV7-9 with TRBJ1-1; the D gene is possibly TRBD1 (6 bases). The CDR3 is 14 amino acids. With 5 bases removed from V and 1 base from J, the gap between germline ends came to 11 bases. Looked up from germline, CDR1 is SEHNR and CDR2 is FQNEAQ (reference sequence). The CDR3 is CASSPDRPNTEAFF. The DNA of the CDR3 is TGTGCCAGCAGCCCCGACAGGCCGAACACTGAAGCTTTCTTT.

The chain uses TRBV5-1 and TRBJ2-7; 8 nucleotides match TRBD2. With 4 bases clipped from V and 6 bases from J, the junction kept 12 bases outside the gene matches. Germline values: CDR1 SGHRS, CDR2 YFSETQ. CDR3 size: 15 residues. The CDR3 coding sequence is TGCGCCAGCAGCAGAACATTCGGACTAGCATCCGAGCAGTACTTC. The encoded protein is CASSRTFGLASEQYF.

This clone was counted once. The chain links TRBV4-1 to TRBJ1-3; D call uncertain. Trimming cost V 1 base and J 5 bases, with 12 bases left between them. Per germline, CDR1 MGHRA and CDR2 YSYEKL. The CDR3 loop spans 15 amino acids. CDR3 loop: CASSQVSAARNTIYF. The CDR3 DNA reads TGCGCCAGCAGCCAAGTTAGCGCAGCTCGAAACACCATATATTTT.

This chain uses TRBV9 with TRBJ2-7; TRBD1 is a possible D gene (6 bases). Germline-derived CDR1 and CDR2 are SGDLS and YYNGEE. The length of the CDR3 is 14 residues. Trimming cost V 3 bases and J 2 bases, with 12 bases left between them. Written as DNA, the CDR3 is TGTGCCAGCAGCGCCCAGGGACAAACCTACGAGCAGTACTTC. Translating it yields CASSAQGQTYEQYF.

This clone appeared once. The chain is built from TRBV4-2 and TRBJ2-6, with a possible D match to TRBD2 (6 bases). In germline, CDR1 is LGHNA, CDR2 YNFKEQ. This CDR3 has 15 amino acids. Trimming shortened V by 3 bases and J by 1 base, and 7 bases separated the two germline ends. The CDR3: CASSQEGSGANVLTF. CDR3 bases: TGTGCCAGCAGCCAGGAGGGTTCTGGGGCCAACGTCCTGACTTTC.

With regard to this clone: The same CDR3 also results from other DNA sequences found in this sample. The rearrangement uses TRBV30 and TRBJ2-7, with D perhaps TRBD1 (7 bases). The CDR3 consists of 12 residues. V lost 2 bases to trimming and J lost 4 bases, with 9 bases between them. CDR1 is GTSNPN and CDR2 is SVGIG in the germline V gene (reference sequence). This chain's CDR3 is CAWSPGGYEQYF. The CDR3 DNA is TGTGCCTGGAGTCCAGGGGGGTACGAGCAGTACTTC.

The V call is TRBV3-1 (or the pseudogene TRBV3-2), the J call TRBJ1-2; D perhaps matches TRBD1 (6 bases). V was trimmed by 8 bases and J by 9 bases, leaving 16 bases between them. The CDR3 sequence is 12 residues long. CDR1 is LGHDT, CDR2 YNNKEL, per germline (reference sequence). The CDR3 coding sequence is TGTGCCAGCGCACGGGGGGCTGATAGCTACACCTTC. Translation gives CASARGADSYTF.

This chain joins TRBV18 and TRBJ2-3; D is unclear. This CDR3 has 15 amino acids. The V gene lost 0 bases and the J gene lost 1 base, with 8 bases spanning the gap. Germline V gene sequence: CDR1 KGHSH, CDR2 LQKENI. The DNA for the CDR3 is TGTGCCAGCTCACCACCAAATATAGGCACAGATACGCAGTATTTT. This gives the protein CASSPPNIGTDTQYF. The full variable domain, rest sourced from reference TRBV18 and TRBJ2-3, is NAGVMQNPRHLVRRRGQEARLRCSPMKGHSHVYWYRQLPEEGLKFMVYLQKENIIDESGMPKERFSAEFPKEGPSILRIQQVVRGDSAAYFCASSPPNIGTDTQYFGPGTRLTVL.

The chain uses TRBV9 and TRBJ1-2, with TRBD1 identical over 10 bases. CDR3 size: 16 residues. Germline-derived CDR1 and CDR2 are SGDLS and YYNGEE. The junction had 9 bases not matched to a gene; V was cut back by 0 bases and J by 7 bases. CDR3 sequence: CASSVEGQGSYGGYTF. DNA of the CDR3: TGTGCCAGCAGCGTAGAGGGACAGGGGTCCTATGGTGGCTACACCTTC.

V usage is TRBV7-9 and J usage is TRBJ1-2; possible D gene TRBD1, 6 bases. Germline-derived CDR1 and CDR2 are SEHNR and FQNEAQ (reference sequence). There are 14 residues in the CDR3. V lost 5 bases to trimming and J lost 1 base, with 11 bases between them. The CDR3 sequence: CASSHYRDNYGYTF. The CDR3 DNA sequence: TGTGCCAGCAGCCATTACAGGGATAACTATGGCTACACCTTC.

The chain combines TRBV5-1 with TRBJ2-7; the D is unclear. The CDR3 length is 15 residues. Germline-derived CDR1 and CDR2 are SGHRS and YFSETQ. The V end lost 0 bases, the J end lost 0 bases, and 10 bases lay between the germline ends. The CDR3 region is CASSLAFGGSYEQYF. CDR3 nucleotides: TGCGCCAGCAGCTTGGCCTTTGGCGGCTCCTACGAGCAGTACTTC.

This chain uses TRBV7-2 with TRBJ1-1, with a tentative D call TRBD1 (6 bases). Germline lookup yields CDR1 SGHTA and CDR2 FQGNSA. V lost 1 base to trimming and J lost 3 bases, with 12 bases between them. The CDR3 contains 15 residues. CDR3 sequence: CASSLVYRADTEAFF. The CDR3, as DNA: TGTGCCAGCAGCTTAGTTTACAGGGCCGACACTGAAGCTTTCTTT.

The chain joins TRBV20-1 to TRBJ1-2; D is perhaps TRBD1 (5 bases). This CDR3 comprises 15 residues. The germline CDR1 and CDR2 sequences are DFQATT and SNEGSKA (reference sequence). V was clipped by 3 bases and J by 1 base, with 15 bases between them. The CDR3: CSASTPGLINYGYTF. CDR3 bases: TGCAGTGCTAGTACCCCGGGACTGATTAACTATGGCTACACCTTC.